Here is one T cell receptor beta chain with its context. This sample was included in a study of blood T cell repertoires in COVID-19. Assay used: immunoSEQ multiplex PCR; TCRdb lists only in-frame clones, some missing. Among hundreds of thousands of clones, approximately 85% were seen once, and the ten largest hold around 5.5%. This clonotype was obtained from a man aged 45 to 65 with active or convalescent COVID-19. Input material: peripheral blood.

As DNA, the CDR3 is TGTGCCAGCAACAGGGGCTCTGAAGGGGCCAACGTCCTGACTTTC. Amino acids: CASNRGSEGANVLTF. The chain uses TRBV5-5 and TRBJ2-6; 7 bases align to TRBD1. The CDR3 is 15 residues long. Germline V lookup: CDR1 SGHKS, CDR2 YYEKEE (reference sequence). Germline trimming cut 6 bases from V and 4 bases from J; bases unmatched to any gene: 7.